The 3 T cell receptor beta chains below were found in one sample sequenced in a study of T cell repertoires in cytomegalovirus infection. Using its own MiXCR run on the reads, TCRdb lists one record per CDR3 protein. The table has around 740,000 distinct CDR3 sequences, approximately 34% seen once. Material: PBMCs. These receptors all come from a human donor in good health (CMV status not recorded). Some clones in this sample may be carry-over from other donors' samples.

This clonotype occurred a few times. J is TRBJ2-5 and V is TRBV20-1; D remains ambiguous. This CDR3 region has 15 residues. Per germline, CDR1 DFQATT and CDR2 SNEGSKA (reference sequence). V gave up 5 bases and J gave up 1 base, with 17 bases separating them. The CDR3 protein is CSAPAVGRTQETQYF. The CDR3 DNA reads TGCAGTGCTCCCGCAGTAGGGCGTACCCAAGAGACCCAGTACTTC.

The chain recombines TRBV6-1 with TRBJ1-6; 7 positions match TRBD1. Germline values: CDR1 MNHNS, CDR2 SASEGT. The CDR3 spans 14 residues. V trimming: 10 bases; J trimming: 10 bases; junction bases outside the gene matches: 13. This CDR3 reads CAIRTGEGGSPLHF. The CDR3 region has the DNA TGTGCCATCAGAACAGGGGAGGGAGGCTCACCCCTCCACTTT.

The chain uses TRBV7-2 and TRBJ2-1, with 9 bases that match TRBD2. The junction had 10 bases not matched to a gene; V was cut back by 0 bases and J by 7 bases. The CDR3 has 17 amino acids. The germline gives CDR1 SGHTA, CDR2 FQGNSA. The CDR3 reads CASSLASVAGGMNEQFF. DNA for the CDR3: TGTGCCAGCAGCTTAGCCAGTGTCGCGGGAGGGATGAATGAGCAGTTCTTC.